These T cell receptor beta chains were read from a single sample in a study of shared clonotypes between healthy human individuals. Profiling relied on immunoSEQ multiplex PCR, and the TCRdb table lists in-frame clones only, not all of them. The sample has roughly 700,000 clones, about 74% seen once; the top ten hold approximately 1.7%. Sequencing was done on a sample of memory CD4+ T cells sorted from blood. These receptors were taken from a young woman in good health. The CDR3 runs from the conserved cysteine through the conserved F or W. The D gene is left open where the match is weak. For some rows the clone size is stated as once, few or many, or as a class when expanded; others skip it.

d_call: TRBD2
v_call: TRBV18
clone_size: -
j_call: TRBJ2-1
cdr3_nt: TGTGCCAGCTCATCACAGAGGTCTGGCGGGAGGGATAAGTTCTTC
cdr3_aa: CASSSQRSGGRDKFF

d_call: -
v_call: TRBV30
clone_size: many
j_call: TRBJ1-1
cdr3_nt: TGTGCCTGGAGTGCACACAGGGATTCCGAAGCTTTCTTT
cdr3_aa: CAWSAHRDSEAFF

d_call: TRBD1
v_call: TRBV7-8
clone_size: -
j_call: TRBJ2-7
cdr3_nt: TGTGCCAGCAGCTCGACAGGGGCCGCTGGCGAGCAGTACTTC
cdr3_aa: CASSSTGAAGEQYF

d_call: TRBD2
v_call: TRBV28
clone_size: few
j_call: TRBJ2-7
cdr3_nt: TGTGCCAGCAGTCCCTTATGGCGGGAGGCCTACGAGCAGTACTTC
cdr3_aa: CASSPLWREAYEQYF

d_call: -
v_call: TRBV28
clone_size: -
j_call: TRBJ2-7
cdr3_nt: TGTGCCAGCAAGAGGGGCAGCCCGGAGGAGCAGTACTTC
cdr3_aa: CASKRGSPEEQYF

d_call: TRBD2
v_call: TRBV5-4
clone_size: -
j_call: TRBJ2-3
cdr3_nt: TGTGCCAGCAGCTTAGGACTAGCGACCCTTAGCACAGATACGCAGTATTTT
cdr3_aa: CASSLGLATLSTDTQYF

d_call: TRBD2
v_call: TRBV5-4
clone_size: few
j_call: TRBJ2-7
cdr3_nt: TGTGCCAGCAGCCTTAGCGGGAGGTACGAGCAGTACTTC
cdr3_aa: CASSLSGRYEQYF

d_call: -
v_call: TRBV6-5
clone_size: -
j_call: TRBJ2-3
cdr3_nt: TGTGCCAGCAGGGACTACCGAATGGCAGATACGCAGTATTTT
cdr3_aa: CASRDYRMADTQYF

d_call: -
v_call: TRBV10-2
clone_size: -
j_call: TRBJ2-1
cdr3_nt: TGCGCCAGCAGGGTTACTAGTGGCACCTACAATGAGCAGTTCTTC
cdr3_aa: CASRVTSGTYNEQFF

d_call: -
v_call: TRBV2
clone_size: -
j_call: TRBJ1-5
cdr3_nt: TGTGCCAGCAGTGTGCAGGGGCTCAATCAGCCCCAGCATTTT
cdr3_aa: CASSVQGLNQPQHF

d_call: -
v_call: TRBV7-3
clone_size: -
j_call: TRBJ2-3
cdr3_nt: TGTGCCAGCAGCTCCGCCTTGGGCACAGATACGCAGTATTTT
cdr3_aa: CASSSALGTDTQYF

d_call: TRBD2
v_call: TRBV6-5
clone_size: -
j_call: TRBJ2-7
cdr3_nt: TGTGCCAGCAGCCCCCTTACGGGAGGCGAGCAGTACTTC
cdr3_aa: CASSPLTGGEQYF

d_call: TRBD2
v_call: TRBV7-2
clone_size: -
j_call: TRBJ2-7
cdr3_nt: TGTGCCAGCAGCTTAAGCGGGAGTCCCTTTGGCGAGCAGTACTTC
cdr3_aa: CASSLSGSPFGEQYF

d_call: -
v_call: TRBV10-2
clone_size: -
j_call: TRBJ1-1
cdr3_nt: TGCGCCAGCAGTGAACCAGGCATGAACACTGAAGCTTTCTTT
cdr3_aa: CASSEPGMNTEAFF

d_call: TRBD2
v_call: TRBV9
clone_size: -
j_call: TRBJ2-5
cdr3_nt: TGTGCCAGCAGCGTAGGAGTTGGGACTAGCGGTTTGGAGACCCAGTACTTC
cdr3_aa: CASSVGVGTSGLETQYF

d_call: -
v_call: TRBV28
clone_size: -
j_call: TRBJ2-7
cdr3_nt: TGTGCCACCTCCCCCGGGACCCAGCTCTACGAGCAGTACTTC
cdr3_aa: CATSPGTQLYEQYF

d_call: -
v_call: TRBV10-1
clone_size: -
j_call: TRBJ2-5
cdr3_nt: TGCGCCAGCAGTCCCGGCGACAGGGAGACCCAGTACTTC
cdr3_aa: CASSPGDRETQYF

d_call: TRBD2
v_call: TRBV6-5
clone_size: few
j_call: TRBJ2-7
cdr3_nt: TGTGCCAGCAGGTTAGCGGGAGAGGGCCACGAGCAGTACTTC
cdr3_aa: CASRLAGEGHEQYF

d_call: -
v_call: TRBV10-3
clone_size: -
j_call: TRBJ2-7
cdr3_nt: TGTGCCATCAGGTCGGGACAAGGATACTACGAGCAGTACTTC
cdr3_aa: CAIRSGQGYYEQYF

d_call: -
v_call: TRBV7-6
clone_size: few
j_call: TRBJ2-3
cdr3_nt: TGTGCCAGCACCCTTTCGCCCGAGGGGGGCACAGATACGCAGTATTTT
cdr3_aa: CASTLSPEGGTDTQYF

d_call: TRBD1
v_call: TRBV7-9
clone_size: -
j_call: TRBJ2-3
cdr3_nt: TGTGCCAGCAGCCCCGACAGGGTAACAGATACGCAGTATTTT
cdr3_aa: CASSPDRVTDTQYF

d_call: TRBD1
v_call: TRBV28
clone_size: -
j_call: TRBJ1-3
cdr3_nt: TGTGCCAGCAGTTTTCTCTATGGGACAGGGGTTGGAAACACCATATATTTT
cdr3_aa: CASSFLYGTGVGNTIYF

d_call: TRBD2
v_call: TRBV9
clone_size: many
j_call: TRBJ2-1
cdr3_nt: TGTGCCAGCAGAGCCCCGGAGGGGACTAGCGAAGCGGAGAATGAGCAGTTCTTC
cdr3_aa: CASRAPEGTSEAENEQFF

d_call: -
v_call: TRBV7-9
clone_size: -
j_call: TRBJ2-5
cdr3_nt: TGTGCCAGCAGCGAGGGACTTAACCACGAGACCCAGTACTTC
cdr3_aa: CASSEGLNHETQYF

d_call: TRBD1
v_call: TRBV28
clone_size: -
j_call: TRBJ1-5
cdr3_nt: TGTGCCAGCAGCCGAGACAGGGGAGAGGTGGGCCAGCATTTT
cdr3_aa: CASSRDRGEVGQHF

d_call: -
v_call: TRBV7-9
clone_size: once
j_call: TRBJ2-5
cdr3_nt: TGTGCCAGCAGCCCGGGCGGCAGGGCCAAAGAGACCCAGTACTTC
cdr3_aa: CASSPGGRAKETQYF

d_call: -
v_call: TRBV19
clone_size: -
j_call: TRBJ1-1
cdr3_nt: TGTGCCAGTAGGCCGACAAGGTTGAACACTGAAGCTTTCTTT
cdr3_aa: CASRPTRLNTEAFF

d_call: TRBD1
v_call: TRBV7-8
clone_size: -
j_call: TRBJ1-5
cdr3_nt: TGTGCCAGCAGCTCACAGGGGACTAGCAATCAGCCCCAGCATTTT
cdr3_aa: CASSSQGTSNQPQHF

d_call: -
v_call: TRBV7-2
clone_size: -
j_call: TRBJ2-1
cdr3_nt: TGTGCCAGCAGCTTAGATCCAGGTTCCTACAATGAGCAGTTCTTC
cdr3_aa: CASSLDPGSYNEQFF

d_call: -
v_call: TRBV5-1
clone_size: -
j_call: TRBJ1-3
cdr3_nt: TGCGCCAGCAGCTTGGCCACGGGAGGCAACACCATATATTTT
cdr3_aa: CASSLATGGNTIYF

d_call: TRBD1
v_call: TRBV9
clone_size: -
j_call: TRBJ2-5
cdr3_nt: TGTGCCAGCAGCGTAGAGGGACAGGGGACGGTTGAGACCCAGTACTTC
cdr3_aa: CASSVEGQGTVETQYF

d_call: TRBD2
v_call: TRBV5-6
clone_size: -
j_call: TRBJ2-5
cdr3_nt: TGTGCCAGTATTCCTAGCGGGAGGATCCAAGAGACCCAGTACTTC
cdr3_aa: CASIPSGRIQETQYF

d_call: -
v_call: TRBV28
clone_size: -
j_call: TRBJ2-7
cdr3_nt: TGTGCCAGCAGTTCCGGTGGCCGTGCGTACGAGCAGTACTTC
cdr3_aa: CASSSGGRAYEQYF

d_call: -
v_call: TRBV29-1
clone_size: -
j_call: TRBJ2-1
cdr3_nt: TGCAGCGGGGGAGAGAATGAGCAGTTCTTC
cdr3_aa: CSGGENEQFF

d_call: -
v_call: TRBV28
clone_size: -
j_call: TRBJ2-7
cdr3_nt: TGTGCCAGCAGTTTTAGTTGGGAAAACTCCTACGAGCAGTACTTC
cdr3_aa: CASSFSWENSYEQYF

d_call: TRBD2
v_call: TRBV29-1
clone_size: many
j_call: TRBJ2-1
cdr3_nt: TGCAGCGTTGGGCGGGAGAGCTTTGAGCAGTTCTTC
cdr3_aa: CSVGRESFEQFF

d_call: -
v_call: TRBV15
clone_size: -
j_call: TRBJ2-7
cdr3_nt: TGTGCCACCAGCAGAGATTTGACTTCAGGGGCCTACGAGCAGTACTTC
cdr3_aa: CATSRDLTSGAYEQYF

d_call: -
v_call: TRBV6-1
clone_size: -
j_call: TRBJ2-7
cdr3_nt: TGTGCCAGCATGCCCGGGGGGCTCCCCTACGAGCAGTACTTC
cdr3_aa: CASMPGGLPYEQYF

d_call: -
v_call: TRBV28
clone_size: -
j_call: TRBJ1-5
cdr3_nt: TGTGCCAGCAGTCCATACAGAGGAAATCAGCCCCAGCATTTT
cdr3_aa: CASSPYRGNQPQHF

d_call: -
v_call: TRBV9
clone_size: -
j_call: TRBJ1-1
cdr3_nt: TGTGCCAGCAGCGTTACTCCATCCAACACTGAAGCTTTCTTT
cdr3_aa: CASSVTPSNTEAFF

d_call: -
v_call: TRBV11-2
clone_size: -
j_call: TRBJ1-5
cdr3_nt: TGTGCCAGCAGCCACGGACAGAGCAATCAGCCCCAGCATTTT
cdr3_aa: CASSHGQSNQPQHF

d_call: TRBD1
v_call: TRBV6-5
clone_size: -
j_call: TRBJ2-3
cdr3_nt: TGTGCCAGCAGTCCCAGGGGGCTAGTCACAGATACGCAGTATTTT
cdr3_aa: CASSPRGLVTDTQYF

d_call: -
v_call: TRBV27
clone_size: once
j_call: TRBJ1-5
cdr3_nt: TGTGCCAGCAGTTTATTGGGAGATCAGCCCCAGCATTTT
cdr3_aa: CASSLLGDQPQHF

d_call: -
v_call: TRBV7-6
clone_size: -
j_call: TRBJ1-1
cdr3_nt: TGTGCCAGCAGCCCCCTCGGCAGGAACACTGAAGCTTTCTTT
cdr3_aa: CASSPLGRNTEAFF

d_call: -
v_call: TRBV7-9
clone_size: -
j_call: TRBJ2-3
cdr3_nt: TGTGCCAGCGGCTTCACTCCACGTACAGATACGCAGTATTTT
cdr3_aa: CASGFTPRTDTQYF

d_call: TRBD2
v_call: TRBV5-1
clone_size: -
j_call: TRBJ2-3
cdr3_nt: TGCGCCAGCAGCAGGGAGGGCCAGACAGATACGCAGTATTTT
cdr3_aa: CASSREGQTDTQYF

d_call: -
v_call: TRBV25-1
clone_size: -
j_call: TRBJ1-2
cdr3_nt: TGTGCCAGCAGTGAGGAGGGAGGGAGCAACTATGGCTACACCTTC
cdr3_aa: CASSEEGGSNYGYTF

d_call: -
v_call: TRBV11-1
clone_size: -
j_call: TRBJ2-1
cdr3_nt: TGTGCCAGCAGCCCGGGGTTAGTCAATGAGCAGTTCTTC
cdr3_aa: CASSPGLVNEQFF

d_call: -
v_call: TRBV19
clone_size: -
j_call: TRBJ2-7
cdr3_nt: TGTGCCAGTAGTTCCAGACAGGCCTACGAGCAGTACTTC
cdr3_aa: CASSSRQAYEQYF

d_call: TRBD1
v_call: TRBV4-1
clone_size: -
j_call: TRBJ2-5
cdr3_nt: TGCGCCAGCAGCCAAGATTTCGGGACAGACAAACAAGAGGCCCAGTACTTC
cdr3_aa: CASSQDFGTDKQEAQYF

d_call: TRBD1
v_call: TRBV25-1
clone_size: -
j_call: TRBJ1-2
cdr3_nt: TGTGCCAGCAGTGATCCCGCCGGGACAGGGTATGGCTACACCTTC
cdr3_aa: CASSDPAGTGYGYTF

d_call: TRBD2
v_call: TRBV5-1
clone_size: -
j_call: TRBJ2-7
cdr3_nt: TGCGCCAGCAGCTTGGGTGGGGCGGGAGGTCGCGAGCAGTACTTC
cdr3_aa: CASSLGGAGGREQYF

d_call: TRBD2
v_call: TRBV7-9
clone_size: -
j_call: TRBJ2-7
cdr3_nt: TGTGCCAGCCATGCTAGCGGGGACTCCTACGAGCAGTACTTC
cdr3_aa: CASHASGDSYEQYF

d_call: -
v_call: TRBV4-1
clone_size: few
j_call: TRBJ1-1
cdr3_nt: TGCGCCAGCAGCCAAGAGCTAAACACTGAAGCTTTCTTT
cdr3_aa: CASSQELNTEAFF

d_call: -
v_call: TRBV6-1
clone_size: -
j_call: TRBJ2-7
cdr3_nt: TGTGCCACCGACTGGGGCCACGAGCAGTACTTC
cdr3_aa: CATDWGHEQYF

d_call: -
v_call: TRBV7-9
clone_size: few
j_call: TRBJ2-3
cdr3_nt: TGTGCCAGCAGCTTCCGGACAGGCACAGATACGCAGTATTTT
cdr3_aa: CASSFRTGTDTQYF

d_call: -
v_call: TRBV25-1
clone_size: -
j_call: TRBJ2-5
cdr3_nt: TGTGCCAGCACGCGACAGGGAGGACAAGAGACCCAGTACTTC
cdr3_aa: CASTRQGGQETQYF